Listed below are T cell receptor beta chains from one sample, sequenced in a study of blood T cell repertoires in COVID-19. The data were produced by immunoSEQ multiplex PCR, yet TCRdb's version contains in-frame clones alone and is incomplete. The data hold fewer than 250,000 clones, with roughly 84% observed a single time. The sample taken for sequencing was PBMCs or T cells enriched from blood (not recorded which). Source of these receptors: a woman aged 40 to 50 who had recovered from COVID-19. Both conserved end residues are trimmed from each CDR3. Part of the rows lack a size; the others show once, few, many or a class for expanded clones.

clone_size cdr3_length j_call v_call cdr3_aa
NA 10 TRBJ1-2 TRBV12-5 ASGQGDYGYT
NA 14 TRBJ1-4 TRBV6-5 ASSYSWTGAGEKLF
few 14 TRBJ2-1 TRBV5-1 ASSPNPGGRALEQF
once 13 TRBJ2-3 TRBV7-3 ASSSTSFGADTQY
NA 12 TRBJ2-5 TRBV2 ASSEEVAKETQY
NA 12 TRBJ2-3 TRBV6-1 ASSQGHMADTQY
NA 10 TRBJ2-7 TRBV21-1 ASSTGGVFKG
NA 13 TRBJ1-4 TRBV19 ASRSSRVPNEKLF
NA 13 TRBJ1-2 TRBV7-6 ASSLRAGGAYGYT
NA 11 TRBJ2-1 TRBV29-1 SVDSRGYNEQF
NA 12 TRBJ2-5 TRBV28 ASSGVARGETQY
once 10 TRBJ2-3 TRBV27 ASSSGSYTQY
NA 13 TRBJ1-2 TRBV15 ATSREVTGGAGYT
NA 12 TRBJ2-7 TRBV6-2/TRBV6-3 ASSYGPRYTGQY
few 11 TRBJ2-3 TRBV7-2 ASSFMGRDTQY
NA 12 TRBJ1-5 TRBV28 ASASGGSNQPQH
NA 12 TRBJ1-3 TRBV20-1 SASSPGAGNTIY
NA 13 TRBJ1-6 TRBV5-1 ASRGGSVDNSPLH
NA 10 TRBJ2-3 TRBV12-3/TRBV12-4 ASSLSRDTQY
once 12 TRBJ2-7 TRBV19 ASRAPGTGYEQY
NA 17 TRBJ2-3 TRBV4-3 ASSQDRSPSGSITDTQY
NA 12 TRBJ2-5 TRBV11-3 ASSLGRAGETQY
NA 13 TRBJ1-1 TRBV7-9 ASSSLGQSNTEAF
NA 16 TRBJ2-3 TRBV28 ASSIGYIAGDGTDTQY
NA 7 TRBJ2-5 TRBV2 ASRPGWY
NA 11 TRBJ2-2 TRBV7-9 ASRKNGGGELF
NA 15 TRBJ1-1 TRBV19 ASILPGGRERYTEAF
NA 10 TRBJ2-5 TRBV12-3/TRBV12-4 ASSLSGETQY
NA 9 TRBJ1-1 TRBV2 ASIRQIEAF
NA 12 TRBJ1-2 TRBV4-1 ASSQGYRLRGYT